This entry lists 2 T cell receptor beta chains sequenced from one sample in a study of siplizumab effects on memory and regulatory T cells. Libraries were prepared by immunoSEQ multiplex PCR; TCRdb keeps only in-frame clonotypes and omits some of them. The sample contains 65,000 to 85,000 clones, around 93% of which appear only once. Specimen: CD8+ T cells sorted from blood. Receptors originate from a human donor in good health.

This clone has just a few counts. The sample holds other DNA sequences that translate to the same CDR3. This chain links TRBV9 with TRBJ1-1; 7 bases agree with TRBD1. The germline CDR1 and CDR2 sequences are SGDLS and YYNGEE. The CDR3 contains 13 residues. J gave up 5 bases and V 0 bases, and 1 base lay outside the gene matches. The CDR3 nucleotides are TGTGCCAGCAGCGTAGGGGACAGTACTGAAGCTTTCTTT. It specifies CASSVGDSTEAFF.

The chain is built from TRBV25-1 and TRBJ2-3, with D possibly being TRBD1 or TRBD2 (5 bases each). Germline V lookup: CDR1 MGHDK, CDR2 SYGVNS. The CDR3 is 14 residues long. V lost 10 bases and J lost 4, with 18 bases in between. CDR3 sequence: CATDTGTSSDTQYF. CDR3 bases: TGTGCCACCGACACGGGGACGTCATCAGATACGCAGTATTTT.